These T cell receptor beta chains were read from a single sample in a study of T cells after yellow fever vaccination. From the 5' RACE reads, TCRdb called clonotypes with MiXCR, one entry per CDR3 protein. The sample has hundreds of thousands of distinct CDR3 sequences, approximately 9% seen once. Sequenced here: PBMCs, sampled on the day of the first yellow fever vaccination. These TCRs come from a man aged 18 to 30 who received the YFV17D yellow fever vaccine. CDR3s include the opening cysteine and the closing phenylalanine or tryptophan. The D gene is left open where the match is weak. Clone size is shown for a subset of rows, as once, few, many or a class of expanded clone.

. | . | TRBJ2-1 | TRBV4-3 | TGCGCCAGCAGCTCGGGACACTACAATGAGCAGTTCTTC | CASSSGHYNEQFF
few | TRBD1 | TRBJ1-2 | TRBV7-3 | TGTGCCAGCAGCCCACAGGGGGCCCCTAACTATGGCTACACCTTC | CASSPQGAPNYGYTF
. | TRBD1 | TRBJ2-2 | TRBV10-3 | TGTGCCATCAGGGACAGGGGGTACACCGGGGAGCTGTTTTTT | CAIRDRGYTGELFF
few | . | TRBJ2-5 | TRBV15 | TGTGCCACCCAACATGACCCAGAGACCCAGTACTTC | CATQHDPETQYF
. | TRBD2 | TRBJ2-1 | TRBV6-1 | TGTGCCAGCACCCATCGGACTAGCGGGGGGAATGAGCAGTTCTTC | CASTHRTSGGNEQFF
few | . | TRBJ2-4 | TRBV20-1 | TGCAGTGCTAGTATCCGGGGGGCCGGAAACATTCAGTACTTC | CSASIRGAGNIQYF
. | . | TRBJ2-3 | TRBV5-1 | TGCGCCAGCAGCCCGGGGGTAGCGCGAGATACGCAGTATTTT | CASSPGVARDTQYF
many | . | TRBJ1-1 | TRBV7-8 | TGTGCCAGCAGCTTAGTGCAGACCCTGAACACTGAAGCTTTCTTT | CASSLVQTLNTEAFF
many | . | TRBJ2-1 | TRBV10-1 | TGCGCCAGCCTGGACGGATCCCATGACAATGAGCAGTTCTTC | CASLDGSHDNEQFF
few | . | TRBJ2-1 | TRBV7-9 | TGTGCCAGCAGCGCTAGGGGGAATGAGCAGTTCTTC | CASSARGNEQFF
. | TRBD2 | TRBJ2-1 | TRBV5-4 | TGTGCCAGCAGCCCGCGGCTTATGGGGGGGGAGACTGAGCAGTTCTTC | CASSPRLMGGETEQFF
few | . | TRBJ2-1 | TRBV10-1 | TGCGCCAGCAGCAACAGGGTCAATGAGCAGTTCTTC | CASSNRVNEQFF
few | TRBD1 | TRBJ2-5 | TRBV12-5 | TGTGCTAGTGGTCAGGGACAGACCAGGGAGACCCAGTACTTC | CASGQGQTRETQYF
few | TRBD1 | TRBJ2-1 | TRBV11-2 | TGTGCCAGCAGCCTGGACAGGGGGGGGACCAATGAGCAGTTCTTC | CASSLDRGGTNEQFF
few | TRBD1 | TRBJ2-4 | TRBV12-3/TRBV12-4 | TGTGCCAGCAGCACAGGGGTAGCCAAAAACATTCAGTACTTC | CASSTGVAKNIQYF
many | . | TRBJ2-7 | TRBV29-1 | TGCAGCGTTGAGCCAGGGGAAAACTACGAGCAGTACTTC | CSVEPGENYEQYF
. | . | TRBJ2-3 | TRBV4-2 | TGTGCCAGCAGCCAAAAGGGGGAGGGTGGCGAGGCTAGCACAGATACGCAGTATTTT | CASSQKGEGGEASTDTQYF